The clone carrying this T cell receptor beta chain was detected many times. In the ophthalmopathy cohort, Clinical Activity Score was at least 3, NOSPECS grade at least 4, and duration under 3 months. Clinical symptoms, serum thyroxine and TRAb, thyroid ultrasound and orbital computed tomography together formed the diagnostic basis. The sample is drawn from a study of T cells in Graves' hyperthyroidism and ophthalmopathy. RNA transcripts yielded amplified TCR beta CDR3 regions. Primed by the HTBI set, a first-round RT-PCR was run on the TCR CDR3. A single record per CDR3 protein comes from TCRdb applying MiXCR to the multiplex PCR reads. In the table there are 300,000 to 350,000 distinct CDR3 sequences, 15% to 20% of which are singletons. Trimming stripped 5 bases from V and 5 bases from J, with 13 bases between. Germline assignment: CDR1 MDHEN and CDR2 SYDVKM. The CDR3 covers 14 residues.

This sequence originates from a woman aged 40 to 50 with Graves' ophthalmopathy. V usage is TRBV28 and J usage is TRBJ2-4, with D perhaps TRBD1 (7 bases). Material: blood. The CDR3 loop is CASSPSGGQNIQYF. The CDR3 DNA reads TGTGCCAGCAGTCCCTCAGGGGGGCAAAACATTCAGTACTTC.